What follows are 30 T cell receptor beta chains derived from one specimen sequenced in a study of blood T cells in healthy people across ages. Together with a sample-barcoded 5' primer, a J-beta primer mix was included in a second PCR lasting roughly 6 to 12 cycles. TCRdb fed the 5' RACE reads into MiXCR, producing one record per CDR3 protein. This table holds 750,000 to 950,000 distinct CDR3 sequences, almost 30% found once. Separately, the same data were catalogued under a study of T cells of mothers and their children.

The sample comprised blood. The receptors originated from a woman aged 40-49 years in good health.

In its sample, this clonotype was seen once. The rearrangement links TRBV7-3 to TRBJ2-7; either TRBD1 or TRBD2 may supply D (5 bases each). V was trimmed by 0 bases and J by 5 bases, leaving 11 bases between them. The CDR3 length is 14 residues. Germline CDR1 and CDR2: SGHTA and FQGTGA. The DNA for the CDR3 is TGTGCCAGCAGCTTAACCCCCCGGGACCACGAGCAGTACTTC. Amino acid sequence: CASSLTPRDHEQYF.

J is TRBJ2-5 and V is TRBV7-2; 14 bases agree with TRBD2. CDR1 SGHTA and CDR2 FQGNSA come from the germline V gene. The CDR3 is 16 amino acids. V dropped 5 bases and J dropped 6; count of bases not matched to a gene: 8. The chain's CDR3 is CASSPQTSGGVKTQYF. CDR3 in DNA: TGTGCCAGCAGCCCCCAGACTAGCGGGGGGGTAAAGACCCAGTACTTC.

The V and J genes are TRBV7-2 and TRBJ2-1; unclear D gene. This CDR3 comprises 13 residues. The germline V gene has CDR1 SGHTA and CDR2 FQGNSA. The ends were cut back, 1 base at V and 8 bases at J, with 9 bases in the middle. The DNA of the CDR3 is TGTGCCAGCAGCTTAGGACATGGGGATGAGCAGTTCTTC. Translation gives CASSLGHGDEQFF. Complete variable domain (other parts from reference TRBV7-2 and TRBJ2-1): GAGVSQSPSNKVTEKGKDVELRCDPISGHTALYWYRQSLGQGLEFLIYFQGNSAPDKSGLPSDRFSAERTGGSVSTLTIQRTQQEDSAVYLCASSLGHGDEQFFGPGTRLTVL.

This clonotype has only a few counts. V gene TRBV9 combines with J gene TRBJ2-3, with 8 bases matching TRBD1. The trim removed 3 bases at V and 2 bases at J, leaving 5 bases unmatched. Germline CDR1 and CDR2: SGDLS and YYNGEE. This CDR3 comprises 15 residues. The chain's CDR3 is CASSGQGLTTDTQYF. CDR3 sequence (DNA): TGTGCCAGCAGCGGACAGGGGCTGACCACAGATACGCAGTATTTT.

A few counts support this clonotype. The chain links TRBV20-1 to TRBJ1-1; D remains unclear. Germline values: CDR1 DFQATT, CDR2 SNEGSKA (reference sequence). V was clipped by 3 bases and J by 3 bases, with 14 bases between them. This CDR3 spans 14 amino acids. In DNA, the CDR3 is TGCAGTGCTAGCCGGGGAAATAAGGACACTGAAGCTTTCTTT. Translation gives CSASRGNKDTEAFF.

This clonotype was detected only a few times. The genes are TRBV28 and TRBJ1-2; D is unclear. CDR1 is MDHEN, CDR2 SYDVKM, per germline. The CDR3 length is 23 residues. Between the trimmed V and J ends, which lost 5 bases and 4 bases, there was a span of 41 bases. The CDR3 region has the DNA TGTGCCAGCAGTCCCCTAACTAGTTCCGGCGAGACCAAAACCCCAGAACGGCCCTATGGCTACACCTTC. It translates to CASSPLTSSGETKTPERPYGYTF.

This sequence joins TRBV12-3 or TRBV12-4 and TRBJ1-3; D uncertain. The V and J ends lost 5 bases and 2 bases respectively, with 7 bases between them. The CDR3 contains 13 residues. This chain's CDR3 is CASSQPPGNTIYF. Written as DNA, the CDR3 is TGTGCCAGCAGTCAACCACCTGGAAACACCATATATTTT.

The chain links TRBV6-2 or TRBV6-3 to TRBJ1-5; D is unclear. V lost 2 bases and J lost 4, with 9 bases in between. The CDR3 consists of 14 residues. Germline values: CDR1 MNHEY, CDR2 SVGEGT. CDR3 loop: CASSYAIENQPQHF. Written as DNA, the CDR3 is TGTGCCAGCAGTTACGCCATCGAAAATCAGCCCCAGCATTTT.

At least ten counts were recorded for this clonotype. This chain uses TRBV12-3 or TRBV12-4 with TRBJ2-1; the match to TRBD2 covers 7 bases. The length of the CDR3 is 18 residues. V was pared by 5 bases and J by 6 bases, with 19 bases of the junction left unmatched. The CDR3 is CASSPEGALGTSVNEQFF. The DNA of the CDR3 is TGTGCCAGCAGTCCCGAGGGCGCGCTAGGCACTAGCGTCAATGAGCAGTTCTTC.

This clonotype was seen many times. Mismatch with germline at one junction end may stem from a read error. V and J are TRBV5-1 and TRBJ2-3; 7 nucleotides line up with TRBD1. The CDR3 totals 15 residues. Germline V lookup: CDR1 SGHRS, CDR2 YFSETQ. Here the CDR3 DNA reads TGTGCCAGCAGCTTAACAGGGGCGAGCACAGATACGCAGTATTTT. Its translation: CASSLTGASTDTQYF.

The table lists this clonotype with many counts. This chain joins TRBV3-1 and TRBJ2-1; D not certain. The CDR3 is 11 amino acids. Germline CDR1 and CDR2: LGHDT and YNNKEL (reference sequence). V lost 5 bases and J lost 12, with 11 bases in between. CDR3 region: CASSSPQGQFF. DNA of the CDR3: TGTGCCAGCAGCTCCCCCCAAGGGCAGTTCTTC.

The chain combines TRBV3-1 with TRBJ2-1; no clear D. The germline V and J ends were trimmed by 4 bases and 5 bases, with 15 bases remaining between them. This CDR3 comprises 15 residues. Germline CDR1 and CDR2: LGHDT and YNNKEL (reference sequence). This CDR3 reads CASSPGPRPDNEQFF. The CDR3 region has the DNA TGTGCCAGCAGCCCCGGACCAAGGCCGGACAATGAGCAGTTCTTC.

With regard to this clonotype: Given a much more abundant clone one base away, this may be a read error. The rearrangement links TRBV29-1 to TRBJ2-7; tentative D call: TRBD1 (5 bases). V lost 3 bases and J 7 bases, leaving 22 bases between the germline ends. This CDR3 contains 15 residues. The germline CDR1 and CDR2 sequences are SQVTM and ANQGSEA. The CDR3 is CSVEESGKLDNEQYF. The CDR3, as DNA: TGCAGCGTTGAGGAATCAGGGAAGTTGGACAATGAGCAGTACTTC.

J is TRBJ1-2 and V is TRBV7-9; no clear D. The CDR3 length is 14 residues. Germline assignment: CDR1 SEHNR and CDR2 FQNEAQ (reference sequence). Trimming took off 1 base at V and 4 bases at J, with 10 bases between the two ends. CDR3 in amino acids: CASSLVGQPYGYTF. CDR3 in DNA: TGTGCCAGCAGCTTAGTTGGGCAGCCCTATGGCTACACCTTC.

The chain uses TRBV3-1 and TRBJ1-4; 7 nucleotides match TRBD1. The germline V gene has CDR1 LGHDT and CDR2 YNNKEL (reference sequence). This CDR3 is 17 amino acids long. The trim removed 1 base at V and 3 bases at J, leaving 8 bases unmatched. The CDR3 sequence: CASSQGGGGAANEKLFF. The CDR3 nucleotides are TGTGCCAGCAGCCAAGGTGGAGGGGGCGCAGCTAATGAAAAACTGTTTTTT. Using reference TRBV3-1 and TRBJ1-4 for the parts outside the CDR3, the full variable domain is DTAVSQTPKYLVTQMGNDKSIKCEQNLGHDTMYWYKQDSKKFLKIMFSYNNKELIINETVPNRFSPKSPDKAHLNLHINSLELGDSAVYFCASSQGGGGAANEKLFFGSGTQLSVL.

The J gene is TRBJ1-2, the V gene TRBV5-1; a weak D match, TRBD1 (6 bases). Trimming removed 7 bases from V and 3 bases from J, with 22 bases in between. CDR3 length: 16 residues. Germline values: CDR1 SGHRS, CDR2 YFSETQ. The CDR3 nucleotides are TGCGCCAGCGCCTCGGGGGCGGGGGCAATAGACTATGGCTACACCTTC. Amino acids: CASASGAGAIDYGYTF.

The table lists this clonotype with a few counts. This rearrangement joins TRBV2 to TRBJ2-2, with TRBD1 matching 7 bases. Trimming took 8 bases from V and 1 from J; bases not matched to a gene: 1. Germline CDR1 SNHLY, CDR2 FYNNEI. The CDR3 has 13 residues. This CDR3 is CASWTGNTGELFF. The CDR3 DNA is TGTGCCAGCTGGACAGGGAACACCGGGGAGCTGTTTTTT.

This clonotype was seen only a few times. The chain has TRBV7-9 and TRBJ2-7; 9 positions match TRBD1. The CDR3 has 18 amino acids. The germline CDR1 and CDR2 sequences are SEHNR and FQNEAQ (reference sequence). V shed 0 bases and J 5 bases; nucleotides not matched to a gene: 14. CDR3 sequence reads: CASSLAGGQGPNGDEQYF. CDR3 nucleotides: TGTGCCAGCAGCTTAGCTGGAGGACAGGGGCCCAATGGGGACGAGCAGTACTTC.

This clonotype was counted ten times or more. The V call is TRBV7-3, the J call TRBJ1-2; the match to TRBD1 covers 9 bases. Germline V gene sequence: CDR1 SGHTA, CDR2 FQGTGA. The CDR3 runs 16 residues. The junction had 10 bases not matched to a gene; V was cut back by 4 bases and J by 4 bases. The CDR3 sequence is CASSSSDRGISYGYTF. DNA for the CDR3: TGTGCCAGCAGCTCATCGGACAGGGGAATAAGCTATGGCTACACCTTC.

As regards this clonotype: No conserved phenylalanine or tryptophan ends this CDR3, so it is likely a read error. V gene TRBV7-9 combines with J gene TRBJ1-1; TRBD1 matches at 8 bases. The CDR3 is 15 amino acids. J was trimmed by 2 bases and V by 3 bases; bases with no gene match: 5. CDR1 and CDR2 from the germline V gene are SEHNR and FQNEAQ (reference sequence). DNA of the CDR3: TGTGCCAGCAGCTTTCGGACAGGGAGAAACACTGAAGCTTTCTCT. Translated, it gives CASSFRTGRNTEAFS.

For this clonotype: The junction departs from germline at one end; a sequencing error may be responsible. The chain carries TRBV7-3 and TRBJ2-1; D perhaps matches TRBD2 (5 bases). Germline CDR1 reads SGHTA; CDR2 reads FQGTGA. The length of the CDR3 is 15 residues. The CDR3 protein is CAGSSGISMNNEQFF. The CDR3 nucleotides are TGTGCCGGCAGCTCCGGGATTAGCATGAACAATGAGCAGTTCTTC.

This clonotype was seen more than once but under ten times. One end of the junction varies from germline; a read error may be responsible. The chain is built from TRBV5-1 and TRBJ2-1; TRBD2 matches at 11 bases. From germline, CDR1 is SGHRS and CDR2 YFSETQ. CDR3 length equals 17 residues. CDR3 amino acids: CASSSSGGLPSYNEQVF. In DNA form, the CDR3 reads TGCGCCAGCAGCTCTAGCGGGGGGTTACCTTCCTACAATGAGCAGGTCTTC.

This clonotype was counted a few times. CDR3 bases: TGTGCCAGCAGTCCTGACTCCGGGTCGCAGAAGAACACTGAAGCTTTCTTT. Translated: CASSPDSGSQKNTEAFF. The rearrangement links TRBV12-3 or TRBV12-4 to TRBJ1-1, with D hard to call. CDR3 size: 17 residues. The V gene lost 5 bases and the J gene lost 1 base, with 20 bases spanning the gap.

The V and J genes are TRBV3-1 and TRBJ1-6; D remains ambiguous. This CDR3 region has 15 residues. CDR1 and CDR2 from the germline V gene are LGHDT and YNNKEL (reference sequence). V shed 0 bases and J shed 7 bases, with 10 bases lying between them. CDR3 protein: CASSQDRAPNSPLHF. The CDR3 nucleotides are TGTGCCAGCAGCCAAGACCGGGCTCCGAATTCACCCCTCCACTTT.

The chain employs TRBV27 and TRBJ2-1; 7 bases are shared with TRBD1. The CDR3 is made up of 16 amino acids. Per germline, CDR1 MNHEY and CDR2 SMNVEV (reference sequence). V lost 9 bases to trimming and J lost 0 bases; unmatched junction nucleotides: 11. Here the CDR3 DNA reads TGTGCCAGTGACAGGGTCCCTGTTAGCTCCTACAATGAGCAGTTCTTC. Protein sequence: CASDRVPVSSYNEQFF.

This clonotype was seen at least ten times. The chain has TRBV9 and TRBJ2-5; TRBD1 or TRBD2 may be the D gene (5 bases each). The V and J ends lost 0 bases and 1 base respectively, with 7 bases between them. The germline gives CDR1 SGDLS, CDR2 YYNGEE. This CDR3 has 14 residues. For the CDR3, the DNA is TGTGCCAGCAGCGTAGATGGGGGCCAAGAGACCCAGTACTTC. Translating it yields CASSVDGGQETQYF.

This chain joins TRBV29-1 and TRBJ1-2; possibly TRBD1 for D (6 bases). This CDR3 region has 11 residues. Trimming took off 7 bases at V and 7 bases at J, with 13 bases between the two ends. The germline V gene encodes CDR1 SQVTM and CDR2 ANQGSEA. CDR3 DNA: TGCAGCGGTGAGGGGGAGGGTGGCTACACCTTC. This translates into CSGEGEGGYTF.

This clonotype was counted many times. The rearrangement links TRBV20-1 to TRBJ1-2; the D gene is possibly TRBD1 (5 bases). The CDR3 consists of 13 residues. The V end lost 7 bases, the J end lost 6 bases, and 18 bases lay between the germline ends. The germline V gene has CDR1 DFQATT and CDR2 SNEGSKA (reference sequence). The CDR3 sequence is CSGRDYPGNGYTF. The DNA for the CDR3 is TGCAGTGGGCGGGACTACCCCGGCAATGGCTACACCTTC.

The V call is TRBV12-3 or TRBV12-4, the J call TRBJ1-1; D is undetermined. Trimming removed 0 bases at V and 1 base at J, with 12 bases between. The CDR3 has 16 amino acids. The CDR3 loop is CASSLASIAENTEAFF. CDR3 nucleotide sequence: TGTGCCAGCAGTTTAGCTTCCATAGCAGAGAACACTGAAGCTTTCTTT.

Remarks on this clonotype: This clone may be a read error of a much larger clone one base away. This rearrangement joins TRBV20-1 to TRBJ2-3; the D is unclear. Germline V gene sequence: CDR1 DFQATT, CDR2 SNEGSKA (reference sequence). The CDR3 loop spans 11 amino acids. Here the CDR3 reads CRARVTDTQYF. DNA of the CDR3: TGCAGGGCTAGAGTCACAGATACGCAGTATTTT.